The rows below give T cell receptor beta chains drawn from one sample of a study of PD-L1 blockade in urothelial cancer. TCRdb's copy holds only in-frame clones and misses some; the assay was immunoSEQ multiplex PCR. The repertoire includes tens of thousands of clones, over 65% of them detected once, and roughly 1.3% sits in the top ten. This specimen consisted of PBMCs, obtained around atezolizumab (anti-PD-L1) treatment. Receptors originate from a man aged 45-60 years with urothelial cancer. CDR3s include the opening cysteine and the closing phenylalanine or tryptophan. A D gene is named only where the DNA matches it firmly. Size is stated for part of the rows, as once, few or many counts, or as a class when the clone is expanded.

V: TRBV30; size: once; D: TRBD1; J: TRBJ1-2; CDR3: CAWSVRTGAPGTF; DNA: TGTGCCTGGAGTGTACGGACAGGGGCCCCGGGAACCTTC
V: TRBV28; size: .; D: TRBD2; J: TRBJ2-1; CDR3: CASRSGGTHNEQFF; DNA: TGTGCCAGCCGAAGCGGGGGGACCCACAATGAGCAGTTCTTC
V: TRBV2; size: .; D: .; J: TRBJ2-5; CDR3: CASSFASAAQYF; DNA: TGTGCCAGCAGTTTCGCCTCAGCGGCCCAGTACTTC
V: TRBV18; size: few; D: TRBD2; J: TRBJ2-7; CDR3: CASSPLILAGPSEQYF; DNA: TGTGCCAGCTCACCACTTATCCTAGCGGGACCCAGCGAGCAGTACTTC
V: TRBV28; size: .; D: .; J: TRBJ2-5; CDR3: CASKLVSQETQYF; DNA: TGTGCCAGCAAGCTGGTATCACAAGAGACCCAGTACTTC
V: TRBV25-1; size: .; D: .; J: TRBJ1-2; CDR3: CASKVGGTSNYGYTF; DNA: TGTGCCAGCAAAGTAGGAGGTACCTCTAACTATGGCTACACCTTC
V: TRBV28; size: .; D: .; J: TRBJ2-1; CDR3: CALTGTVKNEQFF; DNA: TGTGCTCTCACAGGGACGGTTAAAAATGAGCAGTTCTTC
V: TRBV2; size: .; D: .; J: TRBJ2-2; CDR3: CASSEARVNTGELFF; DNA: TGTGCCAGCAGTGAAGCTCGAGTAAACACCGGGGAGCTGTTTTTT
V: TRBV27; size: .; D: .; J: TRBJ2-2; CDR3: CASSLKVAGANTGELFF; DNA: TGTGCCAGCAGTTTAAAGGTGGCAGGGGCAAACACCGGGGAGCTGTTTTTT
V: TRBV29-1; size: .; D: TRBD2; J: TRBJ2-7; CDR3: CSVAGGPGYEQYF; DNA: TGCAGCGTTGCGGGGGGGCCCGGGTACGAGCAGTACTTC
V: TRBV7-9; size: .; D: .; J: TRBJ2-6; CDR3: CASPRGANVLTF; DNA: TGTGCCAGTCCCCGTGGGGCCAACGTCCTGACTTTC
V: TRBV7-6; size: .; D: TRBD1; J: TRBJ1-1; CDR3: CASRRTGMNTEAFF; DNA: TGTGCCAGCAGAAGGACAGGGATGAACACTGAAGCTTTCTTT
V: TRBV27; size: .; D: TRBD2; J: TRBJ2-7; CDR3: CASSFTSGRNYEQYF; DNA: TGTGCCAGCAGTTTCACTAGCGGGAGAAACTACGAGCAGTACTTC
V: TRBV6-5; size: once; D: .; J: TRBJ2-1; CDR3: CASSYRAGASYNEQFF; DNA: TGTGCCAGCAGTTACAGGGCGGGGGCATCCTACAATGAGCAGTTCTTC
V: TRBV5-6; size: .; D: .; J: TRBJ1-1; CDR3: CASSFQGRGTEAFF; DNA: TGTGCCAGCAGCTTTCAGGGTAGGGGCACTGAAGCTTTCTTT
V: TRBV2; size: .; D: .; J: TRBJ1-2; CDR3: CASRPPSLNGYTF; DNA: TGTGCCAGCAGACCCCCGTCACTAAATGGCTACACCTTC
V: TRBV29-1; size: .; D: TRBD1; J: TRBJ1-1; CDR3: CSVTGQPGTEAFF; DNA: TGCAGCGTTACGGGACAGCCAGGGACTGAAGCTTTCTTT
V: TRBV25-1; size: .; D: .; J: TRBJ1-1; CDR3: CASSPQGWNAFF; DNA: TGTGCCAGCAGTCCCCAGGGCTGGAATGCTTTCTTT
V: TRBV5-4; size: .; D: TRBD1; J: TRBJ2-7; CDR3: CASSLAGQGYEQYF; DNA: TGTGCCAGCAGCTTGGCAGGACAGGGATATGAGCAGTACTTC
V: TRBV19; size: .; D: TRBD2; J: TRBJ2-3; CDR3: CASSMVSGIVTDTQYF; DNA: TGTGCCAGTAGTATGGTCAGCGGGATTGTCACAGATACGCAGTATTTT
V: TRBV25-1; size: .; D: TRBD1; J: TRBJ1-3; CDR3: CASSEFGTGGNTIYF; DNA: TGTGCCAGCAGTGAATTTGGGACAGGAGGAAACACCATATATTTT
V: TRBV5-4; size: once; D: .; J: TRBJ2-1; CDR3: CASSLGAQGSRGEQFF; DNA: TGTGCCAGCAGCTTGGGGGCCCAGGGTTCACGCGGTGAGCAGTTCTTC
V: TRBV7-9; size: .; D: .; J: TRBJ2-2; CDR3: CASSPRGPAVRELFF; DNA: TGTGCCAGCAGCCCAAGAGGGCCAGCGGTCAGGGAGCTGTTTTTT
V: TRBV6-6; size: medium-sized; D: .; J: TRBJ1-2; CDR3: CASSYSMGDNYGYTF; DNA: TGTGCCAGCAGTTACTCGATGGGCGATAACTATGGCTACACCTTC
V: TRBV28; size: .; D: .; J: TRBJ2-1; CDR3: CASSFAGTYNEQFF; DNA: TGTGCCAGCAGTTTTGCCGGTACCTACAATGAGCAGTTCTTC
V: TRBV6-5; size: .; D: .; J: TRBJ2-7; CDR3: CASYSNRVPPYEQYF; DNA: TGTGCCAGCTACAGTAACAGGGTGCCCCCCTACGAGCAGTACTTC
V: TRBV11-1; size: .; D: TRBD2; J: TRBJ2-1; CDR3: CASSLGLAGGLGEQFF; DNA: TGTGCCAGCAGCTTGGGACTAGCGGGGGGGTTGGGTGAGCAGTTCTTC
V: TRBV7-2; size: .; D: TRBD2; J: TRBJ2-1; CDR3: CASNTRGTSGGEQFF; DNA: TGTGCCAGCAACACTAGAGGGACTAGCGGGGGTGAGCAGTTCTTC
V: TRBV10-3; size: .; D: TRBD1; J: TRBJ1-1; CDR3: CAIRTGGITEAFF; DNA: TGTGCCATCAGGACAGGGGGCATCACTGAAGCTTTCTTT
V: TRBV27; size: .; D: TRBD2; J: TRBJ2-7; CDR3: CASTLIAGGPYEQYF; DNA: TGTGCCAGCACCCTTATAGCGGGAGGGCCATACGAGCAGTACTTC
V: TRBV27; size: .; D: .; J: TRBJ2-7; CDR3: CASPLSGGRDLSYEQYF; DNA: TGTGCCAGCCCCTTATCCGGGGGGCGGGACCTCTCCTACGAGCAGTACTTC
V: TRBV13; size: .; D: TRBD2; J: TRBJ2-1; CDR3: CASSLVTAGVRNEQFF; DNA: TGTGCCAGCAGCTTAGTGACCGCGGGAGTGCGCAATGAGCAGTTCTTC
V: TRBV30; size: .; D: .; J: TRBJ1-5; CDR3: CAWRHGLDQPQHF; DNA: TGTGCCTGGAGGCACGGGTTAGATCAGCCCCAGCATTTT
V: TRBV19; size: .; D: TRBD1; J: TRBJ1-5; CDR3: CASSDQFDRGGNQPQHF; DNA: TGTGCCAGTAGTGACCAGTTTGACAGGGGGGGCAATCAGCCCCAGCATTTT
V: TRBV19; size: .; D: .; J: TRBJ2-1; CDR3: CASNPSSYNEQFF; DNA: TGTGCCAGCAACCCGAGCTCCTACAATGAGCAGTTCTTC
V: TRBV5-1; size: .; D: TRBD1; J: TRBJ2-2; CDR3: CASSPGQGAGELFF; DNA: TGCGCCAGCAGCCCCGGACAGGGCGCCGGGGAGCTGTTTTTT
V: TRBV9; size: .; D: TRBD1; J: TRBJ1-3; CDR3: CASSVQVGGQGSSGNTIYF; DNA: TGTGCCAGCAGCGTTCAAGTGGGGGGACAGGGGAGCTCTGGAAACACCATATATTTT
V: TRBV27; size: few; D: .; J: TRBJ1-4; CDR3: CASTPLGGGKLFF; DNA: TGTGCCAGCACCCCATTGGGGGGGGGAAAACTGTTTTTT
V: TRBV6-1; size: few; D: TRBD1; J: TRBJ1-2; CDR3: CASDQGQTYYGYTF; DNA: TGTGCCAGCGATCAGGGACAGACTTACTATGGCTACACCTTC
V: TRBV9; size: .; D: .; J: TRBJ1-3; CDR3: CASSSQTGNTIYF; DNA: TGTGCCAGCAGCTCCCAAACTGGAAACACCATATATTTT
V: TRBV27; size: .; D: TRBD2; J: TRBJ2-7; CDR3: CASSRRGALAGGYEQYF; DNA: TGTGCCAGCAGCCGAAGAGGGGCACTAGCGGGAGGCTACGAGCAGTACTTC
V: TRBV5-1; size: few; D: .; J: TRBJ2-5; CDR3: CASSLVGQQETQYF; DNA: TGCGCCAGCAGCTTGGTAGGACAGCAAGAGACCCAGTACTTC
V: TRBV20-1; size: .; D: .; J: TRBJ2-5; CDR3: CSVTIRGTQYF; DNA: TGCAGTGTGACTATTCGAGGGACCCAGTACTTC
V: TRBV30; size: .; D: TRBD1; J: TRBJ2-4; CDR3: CAWIPGTGGSNIQYF; DNA: TGTGCCTGGATACCCGGGACAGGGGGCAGCAACATTCAGTACTTC
V: TRBV27; size: .; D: .; J: TRBJ1-5; CDR3: CASSLPGGPQHF; DNA: TGTGCCAGCAGTTTACCGGGGGGGCCCCAGCATTTT
V: TRBV30; size: few; D: TRBD2; J: TRBJ2-3; CDR3: CAWSVYAGGSTDTQYF; DNA: TGTGCCTGGAGTGTGTACGCGGGAGGTAGCACAGATACGCAGTATTTT
V: TRBV6-5; size: .; D: TRBD2; J: TRBJ2-7; CDR3: CASSYTRLAHEQYF; DNA: TGTGCCAGCAGTTACACCCGACTAGCACACGAGCAGTACTTC
V: TRBV5-1; size: .; D: TRBD2; J: TRBJ2-5; CDR3: CASSGGTSGAQETQYF; DNA: TGCGCCAGCAGCGGGGGGACTAGCGGGGCCCAAGAGACCCAGTACTTC
V: TRBV5-4; size: .; D: TRBD2; J: TRBJ2-2; CDR3: CASSRAGGNTGELFF; DNA: TGTGCCAGCAGCCGAGCGGGAGGGAACACCGGGGAGCTGTTTTTT
V: TRBV9; size: once; D: TRBD2; J: TRBJ2-7; CDR3: CASSVATSGYEQYF; DNA: TGTGCCAGCAGCGTGGCGACTAGCGGGTACGAGCAGTACTTC
V: TRBV11-2; size: once; D: TRBD2; J: TRBJ2-2; CDR3: CASSLLAGGTGELFF; DNA: TGTGCCAGCAGCCTCCTAGCGGGGGGCACCGGGGAGCTGTTTTTT
V: TRBV5-1; size: .; D: TRBD1; J: TRBJ2-7; CDR3: CASSWTGNIGSYEQYF; DNA: TGCGCCAGCAGCTGGACAGGGAATATAGGATCCTACGAGCAGTACTTC
V: TRBV11-2; size: .; D: .; J: TRBJ2-1; CDR3: CASSSRWAGWDYNEQFF; DNA: TGTGCCAGCAGCTCCCGATGGGCGGGGTGGGACTACAATGAGCAGTTCTTC